This T cell receptor beta chain was identified during a study of cytomegalovirus exposure and HLA in healthy donors. Study-wide points: Both high specificity and high sensitivity reportedly marked the classifier's diagnosis of cytomegalovirus status.

CDR1 LNHDA and CDR2 SQIVND come from the germline V gene (reference sequence). The length of the CDR3 is 17 residues. V trimming: 6 bases; J trimming: 7 bases; junction bases outside the gene matches: 15. Here immunoSEQ multiplex PCR was the method, and the copy in TCRdb shows in-frame clones only, minus some. This sample has approximately 20,000 clones, with 95% to 97% found just once. As regards this clone: The antigen is undetermined.

This TCR was sampled from a man aged 30-40 years in good health and CMV-seropositive. The sample taken for sequencing was PBMCs. The J gene is TRBJ2-1, the V gene TRBV19, with 10 bases that match TRBD2. CDR3 sequence: CASRSRASGRLRNEQFF. The CDR3 DNA reads as TGTGCCAGTAGGAGTAGGGCTAGCGGGAGACTACGGAATGAGCAGTTCTTC.